This T cell receptor beta chain was observed in a study of CD8+ T cells in alopecia areata. Across the study: The investigators scored severity in treated patients by the percentage of affected scalp area.

Indicated treatment: oral pan-JAK inhibitor, 5-10 mg twice daily. Peripheral blood and lesional scalp punch biopsies came from alopecia areata patients. It was from PBMCs that CD4+ and CD8+ T cells were sorted. This clone was recorded a few times. The V gene lost 5 bases and the J gene lost 9 bases, with 23 bases spanning the gap. The CDR3 is made up of 16 amino acids. CDR1 is LNHDA and CDR2 is SQIVND in the germline V gene (reference sequence). The sequencing template was cDNA reverse transcribed from extracted RNA. This table comes from immunoSEQ multiplex PCR, and its TCRdb copy is limited to in-frame clones, with some not included. The data hold roughly 190,000 clones, with 45% to 75% observed a single time.

The receptor was derived from a human donor with alopecia areata. Sequenced material: CD4+ T cells sorted from blood, taken at week 4, from a patient treated with tofacitinib. V is TRBV19 and J is TRBJ1-5; no clear D. CDR3 in amino acids: CASSVGRRPRVWPQHF. The CDR3 DNA sequence: TGTGCCAGTAGTGTCGGCAGGCGACCGCGGGTGTGGCCCCAGCATTTT.